This T cell receptor (beta chain) was recovered during a study of blood T cells in healthy people across ages. The use of a sample-barcoded 5' primer and a J-beta primer mix characterized a second PCR of roughly 7 to 11 cycles. In TCRdb, the 5' RACE reads were re-called with MiXCR into one record per CDR3 protein. The table records approximately 1.5 million distinct CDR3 sequences, 40% to 45% of them present only once. Germline V gene lookup returns CDR1 LGHNA and CDR2 YNFKEQ. The V end lost 0 bases, the J end lost 6 bases, and 12 bases lay between the germline ends. The CDR3 loop spans 16 amino acids. This clonotype was seen repeatedly, ten times or more. Isolated PBMCs totaled at least 6.5 million in each sample.

Specimen: blood. The TCR sequence derives from a woman under 30 in good health. The chain recombines TRBV4-2 with TRBJ1-6, with D hard to call. CDR3 protein: CASSQDPGKRNSPLHF. The CDR3 nucleotides read TGTGCCAGCAGCCAAGATCCAGGAAAACGTAATTCACCCCTCCACTTT.